These 27 T cell receptor beta chains were sequenced from one sample in a study of blood T cell repertoires in COVID-19. The table came from immunoSEQ multiplex PCR; TCRdb's copy has only in-frame clones and leaves some out. Of 150,000 to 200,000 clones detected, 90% appear once; the ten largest clones hold roughly 0.56%. Sample: peripheral blood. These receptor sequences come from a man aged 45-60 years with acute or convalescent COVID-19.

V usage is TRBV28 and J usage is TRBJ1-6; D unclear. From germline, CDR1 is MDHEN and CDR2 SYDVKM. The CDR3 loop spans 12 amino acids. V gave up 5 bases and J gave up 11 bases, with 10 bases separating them. CDR3 residues: CASSSPAAPLHF. CDR3 coding DNA: TGTGCCAGCAGTAGTCCCGCAGCACCCCTCCACTTT.

J is TRBJ1-1 and V is TRBV2; tentatively, D is TRBD1 (5 bases). Looked up from germline, CDR1 is SNHLY and CDR2 is FYNNEI. This CDR3 has 13 amino acids. V gave up 6 bases and J gave up 7 bases, with 15 bases separating them. Here the CDR3 DNA reads TGTGCCAGCAGCACCGGACTAGACAGTGAAGCTTTCTTT. As protein: CASSTGLDSEAFF.

This rearrangement joins TRBV7-2 to TRBJ2-4, with 9 bases lining up with TRBD2. V lost 0 bases to trimming and J lost 1 base; unmatched junction nucleotides: 13. The CDR3 has 20 residues. Germline lookup yields CDR1 SGHTA and CDR2 FQGNSA. DNA of the CDR3: TGTGCCAGCAGCTTAGCCGCGGGGGGGCCGGTAGATAGGGCCAAAAACATTCAGTACTTC. Protein: CASSLAAGGPVDRAKNIQYF.

This clone was detected once. This rearrangement joins TRBV6-1 to TRBJ1-2; unclear D gene. The CDR3 extends over 14 amino acids. Germline CDR1 and CDR2: MNHNS and SASEGT. Trimming took 1 base from V and 4 from J, leaving 10 bases between them. Here the CDR3 reads CASSEDGLVYGYTF. In nucleotides, the CDR3 is TGTGCCAGCAGTGAAGATGGACTAGTCTATGGCTACACCTTC.

The chain couples TRBV6-5 to TRBJ2-5; 7 bases match TRBD1. CDR1 is MNHEY, CDR2 SVGAGI, per germline. This CDR3 region has 14 residues. The CDR3 nucleotides are TGTGCACACGGGCCGGACAGGCCCAACTCGGCCCAGTACTTC. Translating gives CAHGPDRPNSAQYF.

The table lists this clone with a count of one. The chain employs TRBV14 and TRBJ2-7; TRBD2 matches at 7 bases. In germline, CDR1 is SGHDN, CDR2 FVKESK. The V and J ends lost 0 bases and 1 base, in that order; junction bases with no gene match: 9. This CDR3 has 17 residues. The CDR3 protein is CASSQDTQRGSSYEQYV. The CDR3, as DNA: TGTGCCAGCAGCCAAGATACACAGCGGGGAAGTTCCTACGAGCAGTACGTC.

The chain employs TRBV3-1 (or the pseudogene TRBV3-2) and TRBJ2-2, with D possibly TRBD1 on 6 matching bases. Germline CDR1 reads LGHDT; CDR2 reads YNNKEL (reference sequence). Trimming took off 8 bases at V and 3 bases at J, with 13 bases between the two ends. This CDR3 spans 14 amino acids. The CDR3 reads CASRGRGHTGELFF. The CDR3 region has the DNA TGTGCCAGCCGGGGCAGGGGTCACACCGGGGAGCTGTTTTTT.

There are a few counts of this clone. The gene calls are TRBV18 and TRBJ1-4, with unresolved D. The germline gives CDR1 KGHSH, CDR2 LQKENI. Trimming stripped 0 bases from V and 8 bases from J, with 7 bases between. This CDR3 region has 13 residues. Here the CDR3 DNA reads TGTGCCAGCTCACCACCGTCCGGGGAAAAACTGTTTTTT. As protein: CASSPPSGEKLFF. Combining the CDR3 with reference TRBV18 and TRBJ1-4 gives the whole variable domain NAGVMQNPRHLVRRRGQEARLRCSPMKGHSHVYWYRQLPEEGLKFMVYLQKENIIDESGMPKERFSAEFPKEGPSILRIQQVVRGDSAAYFCASSPPSGEKLFFGSGTQLSVL.

The gene calls are TRBV19 and TRBJ2-7; 8 bases match TRBD1. V gave up 4 bases and J gave up 2 bases; unmatched junction bases: 7. The length of the CDR3 is 15 residues. From germline, CDR1 is LNHDA and CDR2 SQIVND (reference sequence). CDR3 DNA sequence: TGTGCCAGTAGTACACGGACAGGGACCACCTACGAGCAGTACTTC. Translation: CASSTRTGTTYEQYF.

The chain has TRBV9 and TRBJ2-2; D perhaps matches TRBD2 (5 bases). CDR3 length: 13 amino acids. CDR1 SGDLS and CDR2 YYNGEE come from the germline V gene. The V end was cut by 6 bases, the J end by 3 bases, with 9 bases between. The DNA of the CDR3 is TGTGCCAGCACTCGCGGGTACACCGGGGAGCTGTTTTTT. Translated: CASTRGYTGELFF.

This clone was counted a few times. V and J are TRBV2 and TRBJ2-7; TRBD1 agrees at 7 bases. The germline V gene encodes CDR1 SNHLY and CDR2 FYNNEI. The CDR3 extends over 14 amino acids. V trimming: 7 bases; J trimming: 0 bases; junction bases outside the gene matches: 6. CDR3 DNA sequence: TGTGCCAGCAACGGGGACAGAAGCTCCTACGAGCAGTACTTC. This codes for CASNGDRSSYEQYF.

The J gene is TRBJ2-1, the V gene TRBV24-1; D may be TRBD2 (5 bases). With 11 bases removed from V and 1 base from J, the gap between germline ends came to 17 bases. This CDR3 is built from 15 residues. Germline V gene lookup returns CDR1 KGHDR and CDR2 SFDVKD. The CDR3, as DNA: TGTGCCAACGACTTCCCACCGGGGTCCTACAATGAGCAGTTCTTC. Its translation: CANDFPPGSYNEQFF.

V and J are TRBV20-1 and TRBJ1-1; unclear D gene. Germline V gene lookup returns CDR1 DFQATT and CDR2 SNEGSKA (reference sequence). This CDR3 has 11 residues. CDR3 DNA sequence: TGCAGGACGGGGTTGAACACTGAAGCTTTCTTT. It translates to CRTGLNTEAFF.

The chain couples TRBV6-6 to TRBJ2-7; the D gene is possibly TRBD1 (6 bases). Germline V CDR1 and CDR2: MNHNY, SVGAGI (reference sequence). V was cut by 2 bases and J by 4 bases, with 12 bases left in between. The CDR3 has 14 amino acids. CDR3 region: CASSYTPGVYEQYV. CDR3 sequence (DNA): TGTGCCAGCAGTTACACCCCAGGGGTTTACGAGCAGTACGTC.

The chain combines TRBV19 with TRBJ1-1; 7 bases match TRBD1. This CDR3 is built from 14 residues. The trim removed 6 bases at V and 0 bases at J, leaving 4 bases unmatched. The germline V gene has CDR1 LNHDA and CDR2 SQIVND (reference sequence). CDR3 region: CASSGDRVNTEAFF. DNA of the CDR3: TGTGCCAGTAGCGGGGACAGAGTGAACACTGAAGCTTTCTTT.

The chain has TRBV4-2 and TRBJ2-5; TRBD2 matches 8 bases. The germline V gene has CDR1 LGHNA and CDR2 YNFKEQ. This CDR3 comprises 14 residues. V lost 6 bases, J lost 5 bases, and 8 bases stayed unmatched. CDR3 protein: CASSPGGPRETQYF. For the CDR3, the DNA is TGTGCCAGCAGTCCGGGGGGGCCCCGGGAGACCCAGTACTTC.

The V and J genes are TRBV9 and TRBJ2-3, with 9 nucleotides matching TRBD2. CDR1 is SGDLS, CDR2 YYNGEE, per germline. J was trimmed by 2 bases and V by 1 base; bases with no gene match: 5. This CDR3 has 16 amino acids. CDR3: CASSVMAGGNTDTQYF. In DNA form, the CDR3 reads TGTGCCAGCAGCGTAATGGCGGGGGGGAACACAGATACGCAGTATTTT.

This chain connects TRBV27 to TRBJ2-5; the D is unclear. The CDR3 contains 15 residues. CDR1 is MNHEY, CDR2 SMNVEV, per germline (reference sequence). V was trimmed by 4 bases and J by 10 bases, leaving 22 bases between them. DNA for the CDR3: TGTGCCAGCAGTTCAAGGTTGATGACCCGTGGGCGCCAGTACTTC. Residues: CASSSRLMTRGRQYF.

The DNA for the CDR3 is TGCAGCGTGGTGACAGGCTGGGGGACTGAAGCTTTCTTT. Translated: CSVVTGWGTEAFF. The rearrangement joins TRBV29-1 to TRBJ1-1, with D perhaps TRBD1 (6 bases). From germline, CDR1 is SQVTM and CDR2 ANQGSEA. The CDR3 totals 13 residues. V was shortened by 6 bases and J by 5 bases, with 16 bases between the two germline ends. The full variable domain, with the rest looked up from reference TRBV29-1 and TRBJ1-1, is SAVISQKPSRDICQRGTSLTIQCQVDSQVTMMFWYRQQPGQSLTLIATANQGSEATYESGFVIDKFPISRPNLTFSTLTVSNMSPEDSSIYLCSVVTGWGTEAFFGQGTRLTVV.

The V gene is TRBV10-2, the J gene TRBJ1-6; 7 bases are shared with TRBD1. There are 18 residues in the CDR3. CDR1 is WSHSY, CDR2 SAAADI, per germline. V lost 6 bases, J lost 6 bases, and 17 bases stayed unmatched. CDR3 coding DNA: TGCGCCAGCAGACGATCAACTGACTCCGGGACAGTTAATTCACCCCTCCACTTT. It yields the protein CASRRSTDSGTVNSPLHF.

The sample holds one count of this clone. CDR3 nucleotides: TGTGCCAGTACCGAGGGGGTGCAGCCCCAGCATTTT. It codes for CASTEGVQPQHF. The gene calls are TRBV19 and TRBJ1-5; the D gene is possibly TRBD1 (6 bases). Between the trimmed V and J ends, which lost 7 bases and 7 bases, there was a span of 11 bases. The CDR3 runs to 12 residues. The germline CDR1 and CDR2 sequences are LNHDA and SQIVND (reference sequence).

This chain links TRBV5-1 with TRBJ2-7; the match to TRBD1 covers 7 bases. Trimming cost V 4 bases and J 3 bases; bases outside gene matches: 7. The CDR3 sequence is 14 residues long. The germline V gene encodes CDR1 SGHRS and CDR2 YFSETQ. The CDR3 loop reads CASSPGQTRYEQYF. CDR3 coding DNA: TGCGCCAGCAGCCCGGGACAGACCCGCTACGAGCAGTACTTC.

This clone was seen a handful of times. The chain links TRBV19 to TRBJ2-1; 10 bases map to TRBD2. The germline gives CDR1 LNHDA, CDR2 SQIVND (reference sequence). J lost 5 bases, V lost 1 base, and 8 bases had no gene match. CDR3 length: 17 amino acids. CDR3 residues: CASSIGKLAGPNNEQFF. The CDR3 nucleotides are TGTGCCAGTAGTATAGGAAAACTAGCGGGGCCAAACAATGAGCAGTTCTTC. Looking up the rest from reference TRBV19 and TRBJ2-1 gives the full variable domain: DGGITQSPKYLFRKEGQNVTLSCEQNLNHDAMYWYRQDPGQGLRLIYYSQIVNDFQKGDIAEGYSVSREKKESFPLTVTSAQKNPTAFYLCASSIGKLAGPNNEQFFGPGTRLTVL.

The chain employs TRBV7-2 and TRBJ1-1; D remains unclear. The V end was cut by 4 bases, the J end by 0 bases, with 9 bases between. CDR1 is SGHTA, CDR2 FQGNSA, per germline. The CDR3 contains 14 residues. CDR3 residues: CASSSGTVNTEAFF. The CDR3 DNA follows: TGTGCCAGCAGCTCTGGCACAGTGAACACTGAAGCTTTCTTT. The full variable domain, rest sourced from reference TRBV7-2 and TRBJ1-1, is GAGVSQSPSNKVTEKGKDVELRCDPISGHTALYWYRQSLGQGLEFLIYFQGNSAPDKSGLPSDRFSAERTGGSVSTLTIQRTQQEDSAVYLCASSSGTVNTEAFFGQGTRLTVV.

This chain uses TRBV7-3 with TRBJ2-1; 7 bases are a match to TRBD2. The CDR3 has 17 amino acids. Germline lookup yields CDR1 SGHTA and CDR2 FQGTGA. V shed 5 bases, J shed 1 base, and the junction held 11 bases outside the gene matches. In DNA form, the CDR3 reads TGTGCCAGCAGCCTCCCCCTGGGGCGGGGGTCCTACAATGAGCAGTTCTTC. Protein sequence: CASSLPLGRGSYNEQFF.

V usage is TRBV19 and J usage is TRBJ1-5; TRBD1 matches 8 bases. The CDR3 has 14 amino acids. J gave up 2 bases and V 5 bases, and 2 bases lay outside the gene matches. The germline CDR1 and CDR2 sequences are LNHDA and SQIVND (reference sequence). In DNA form, the CDR3 reads TGTGCCAGTAGTTTGGACAGGGGCAATCAGCCCCAGCATTTT. As protein: CASSLDRGNQPQHF.

As concerns this clone: In the same sample, other DNA sequences code for this CDR3. V is TRBV7-2 and J is TRBJ2-1, with D possibly matching TRBD1 (5 bases). The CDR3 has 12 amino acids. Per germline, CDR1 SGHTA and CDR2 FQGNSA. Deletions cut 2 bases from V and 7 bases from J, with 6 bases between. CDR3 loop: CASSLSGNEQFF. The CDR3 coding sequence is TGTGCCAGCAGCTTATCAGGGAATGAGCAGTTCTTC.